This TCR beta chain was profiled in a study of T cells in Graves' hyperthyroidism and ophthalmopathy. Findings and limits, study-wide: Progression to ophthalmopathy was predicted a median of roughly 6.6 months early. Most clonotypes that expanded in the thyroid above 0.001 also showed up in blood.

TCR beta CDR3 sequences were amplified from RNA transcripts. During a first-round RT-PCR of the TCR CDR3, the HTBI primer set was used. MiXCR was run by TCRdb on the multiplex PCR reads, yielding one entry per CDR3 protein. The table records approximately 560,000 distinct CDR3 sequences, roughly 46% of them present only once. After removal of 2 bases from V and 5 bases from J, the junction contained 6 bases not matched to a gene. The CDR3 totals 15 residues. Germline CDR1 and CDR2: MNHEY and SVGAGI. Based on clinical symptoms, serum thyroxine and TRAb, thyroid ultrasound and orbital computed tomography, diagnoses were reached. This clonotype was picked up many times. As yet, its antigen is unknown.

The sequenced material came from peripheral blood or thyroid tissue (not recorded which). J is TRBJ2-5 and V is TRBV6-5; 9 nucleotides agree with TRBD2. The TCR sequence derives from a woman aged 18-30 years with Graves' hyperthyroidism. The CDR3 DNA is TGTGCCAGCAGTTACGTAGCGGGAGTCGGTGAGACCCAGTACTTC. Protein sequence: CASSYVAGVGETQYF.